Each of the 13 T cell receptor beta chains below was sequenced from the same sample in a study of T cell repertoires in cytomegalovirus infection (dated by TCRdb to between 2018 and 2021). This sample's treatment or condition label indicates: in vitro stimulation with specific CMV peptide epitopes to enrich CMV-specific T cells. These receptors' targets are unknown. For sequencing, an Illumina HiSeq 1500 was employed. TCRdb took the public reads, trimmed them with fastp at Q25, ran MiXCR for clone calling and kept in-frame beta chains. Rows with a matching CDR3 protein are joined into one entry that keeps the most common DNA and genes. This sample holds nearly 700,000 distinct CDR3 sequences; around 30% were observed only once. The ten largest clones represent 15% to 20% of the sample. This specimen consisted of cultured PBMCs, obtained from culture after CMV antigen stimulation. The source of these receptors is a human donor in good health (CMV status not recorded). Some clones in this sample may be carry-over from other donors' samples.

This chain links TRBV27 with TRBJ1-2; TRBD1 matches at 10 bases. V lost 6 bases and J lost 8; bases outside the gene matches: 6. In germline, CDR1 is MNHEY, CDR2 SMNVEV (reference sequence). The CDR3 loop spans 13 amino acids. CDR3 in DNA: TGTGCCAGCAGCCAGACAGGGGGCGCGGGCTACACCTTC. This gives the protein CASSQTGGAGYTF.

This chain connects TRBV12-3 or TRBV12-4 to TRBJ1-2; TRBD1 might be the D (5 bases). The CDR3 has 12 residues. V was shortened by 5 bases and J by 6 bases, with 10 bases between the two germline ends. CDR3 in DNA: TGTGCCAGCAGTCAGGGCTGGGATGGCTACACCTTC. Residues: CASSQGWDGYTF.

A few counts support this clonotype. V is TRBV20-1 and J is TRBJ1-1, with D possibly TRBD1 on 5 matching bases. The CDR3 runs 14 residues. Trimming stripped 3 bases from V and 0 bases from J, with 11 bases between. Germline V gene data show CDR1 as DFQATT and CDR2 as SNEGSKA (reference sequence). The CDR3 here is CSASRGPMNTEAFF. The CDR3 region has the DNA TGCAGTGCTAGTCGGGGCCCCATGAACACTGAAGCTTTCTTT.

The J gene is TRBJ2-7, the V gene TRBV28, with D perhaps matching TRBD2 (5 bases). The CDR3 totals 15 residues. The V gene's germline CDR1 is MDHEN and CDR2 SYDVKM. V lost 4 bases and J lost 7, with 20 bases in between. The CDR3 loop reads CASSSLFGSSGEQYF. CDR3 DNA sequence: TGTGCCAGCAGTTCCTTATTCGGGTCTTCGGGGGAGCAGTACTTC.

This clonotype was observed a few times. The V and J genes are TRBV7-2 and TRBJ2-1; 11 bases align to TRBD2. The CDR3 consists of 15 residues. J lost 9 bases, V lost 5 bases, and 9 bases had no gene match. The germline gives CDR1 SGHTA, CDR2 FQGNSA. CDR3: CASSILAGAGGEQFF. CDR3 bases: TGTGCCAGCAGCATACTAGCGGGGGCTGGTGGTGAGCAGTTCTTC.

This clonotype was counted between two and nine times. The rearrangement uses TRBV3-1 and TRBJ1-2, with D possibly being TRBD1 (5 bases). The CDR3 is made up of 19 amino acids. Germline V lookup: CDR1 LGHDT, CDR2 YNNKEL (reference sequence). V was cut by 1 base and J by 7 bases, with 28 bases left in between. In DNA form, the CDR3 reads TGTGCCAGCAGCCAAGGGAGCTACAGGTTTTCCTATAGTATTCGTGGCTACACCTTC. Its protein is CASSQGSYRFSYSIRGYTF.

The chain joins TRBV4-2 to TRBJ1-4; TRBD1 matches 9 bases. Germline CDR1 reads LGHNA; CDR2 reads YNFKEQ. The CDR3 spans 16 residues. V shed 4 bases, J shed 5 bases, and the junction held 8 bases outside the gene matches. The chain's CDR3 is CASSRYGQGRNEKLFF. The CDR3 nucleotides are TGTGCCAGCAGCCGATATGGACAGGGGAGAAATGAAAAACTGTTTTTT.

This chain uses TRBV20-1 with TRBJ2-5; D is possibly TRBD1 or TRBD2 (5 bases each). CDR3 length equals 10 residues. The germline V gene encodes CDR1 DFQATT and CDR2 SNEGSKA (reference sequence). V was pared by 2 bases and J by 9 bases, with 7 bases between. The CDR3 nucleotides are TGCAGTGCTAGACGAGGGGCCCAGTACTTC. Protein product: CSARRGAQYF.

The CDR3 loop reads CASSPPGGVRRTQYF. Written as DNA, the CDR3 is TGTGCCAGCAGCCCCCCGGGGGGGGTCCGGCGGACCCAGTACTTC. The J gene is TRBJ2-5, the V gene TRBV7-9, with TRBD2 matching over 8 bases. V dropped 5 bases and J dropped 7; count of bases not matched to a gene: 12. The CDR3 is 15 amino acids. CDR1 is SEHNR and CDR2 is FQNEAQ in the germline V gene (reference sequence).

This clonotype occurred many times. The gene calls are TRBV6-1 and TRBJ1-2; D unresolved. The CDR3 consists of 13 residues. Germline-derived CDR1 and CDR2 are MNHNS and SASEGT. V was cut by 1 base and J by 9 bases, with 12 bases left in between. The DNA of the CDR3 is TGTGCCAGCAGTGAAGATGTTTCCCTACGCTACACCTTC. It yields the protein CASSEDVSLRYTF.

This clonotype was seen a few times. The genes are TRBV6-1 and TRBJ1-6, with D possibly matching TRBD1 (6 bases). The V gene's germline CDR1 is MNHNS and CDR2 SASEGT. Trimming pared 1 base from V and 10 bases from J, leaving 14 bases between. CDR3 length: 15 residues. CDR3 nucleotide sequence: TGTGCCAGCAGTGAAGTGGAAGGGGGGCGGTCACCCCTCCACTTT. Translated: CASSEVEGGRSPLHF.

This sequence joins TRBV2 and TRBJ1-4, with 9 bases identical to TRBD1. The CDR3 is made up of 13 amino acids. Per the germline V gene, CDR1 is SNHLY and CDR2 is FYNNEI. J gave up 4 bases and V 8 bases, and 2 bases lay outside the gene matches. The DNA for the CDR3 is TGTGCCAGCCGGGACAGGGATAATGAAAAACTGTTTTTT. Protein: CASRDRDNEKLFF. Combining the CDR3 with reference TRBV2 and TRBJ1-4 gives the whole variable domain EPEVTQTPSHQVTQMGQEVILRCVPISNHLYFYWYRQILGQKVEFLVSFYNNEISEKSEIFDDQFSVERPDGSNFTLKIRSTKLEDSAMYFCASRDRDNEKLFFGSGTQLSVL.

This clonotype was counted only a few times. The CDR3 DNA sequence: TGTGCCAGCAGCCTCGCGGCTGTCGGCGGGGAGCTGTTTTTT. It encodes CASSLAAVGGELFF. The rearrangement links TRBV2 to TRBJ2-2; no firm D call. The CDR3 sequence is 14 residues long. The germline V and J ends were trimmed by 6 bases and 7 bases, with 15 bases remaining between them. Germline CDR1 and CDR2: SNHLY and FYNNEI.